These 26 T cell receptor beta chains came from one sample sequenced in a study of T cell responses to AZD1222 COVID-19 vaccine. Using immunoSEQ multiplex PCR, the repertoire was profiled, and TCRdb retains in-frame clones only, with some absent. The sample yields 150,000 or so clones, 90% to 95% seen once. The sequencing here drew on peripheral blood, taken on day 0 of AZD1222 vaccination. The receptor source for this set is an adult in good health.

The rearrangement uses TRBV18 and TRBJ2-5; D gene ambiguous. Trimming cost V 3 bases and J 4 bases, with 12 bases left between them. The V gene's germline CDR1 is KGHSH and CDR2 LQKENI. The CDR3 runs 14 residues. CDR3 region: CASSPPLTGETQYF. CDR3 sequence (DNA): TGTGCCAGCTCACCGCCGCTGACCGGAGAGACCCAGTACTTC.

The chain joins TRBV2 to TRBJ1-1, with D unresolved. This CDR3 spans 14 amino acids. V shed 4 bases and J shed 2 bases, with 11 bases lying between them. Germline CDR1 reads SNHLY; CDR2 reads FYNNEI. Written as DNA, the CDR3 is TGTGCCAGCAGTGTAGGAGTGGGCAACACTGAAGCTTTCTTT. Residues: CASSVGVGNTEAFF.

The rearrangement uses TRBV2 and TRBJ1-5, with D unclear. The CDR3 has 14 residues. The germline V and J ends were trimmed by 8 bases and 0 bases, with 11 bases remaining between them. Per the germline V gene, CDR1 is SNHLY and CDR2 is FYNNEI. Here the CDR3 reads CASVGEVSNQPQHF. As DNA, the CDR3 is TGTGCCAGCGTCGGAGAAGTTAGCAATCAGCCCCAGCATTTT.

The chain employs TRBV18 and TRBJ2-7; D is undetermined. The CDR3 sequence is 16 residues long. Trimming took 5 bases from V and 2 from J, leaving 19 bases between them. CDR1 and CDR2 from the germline V gene are KGHSH and LQKENI. The chain's CDR3 is CASSANGGPIPYEQYF. The CDR3, as DNA: TGTGCCAGCTCAGCCAACGGCGGCCCAATTCCCTACGAGCAGTACTTC.

V usage is TRBV3-1 (or the pseudogene TRBV3-2) and J usage is TRBJ2-2, with no clear D. The CDR3 contains 16 residues. Germline-derived CDR1 and CDR2 are LGHDT and YNNKEL (reference sequence). Trimming cost V 1 base and J 0 bases, with 9 bases left between them. CDR3: CASSQGGQANTGELFF. The CDR3 DNA reads as TGTGCCAGCAGCCAAGGTGGGCAGGCGAACACCGGGGAGCTGTTTTTT.

This sequence joins TRBV3-1 (or the pseudogene TRBV3-2) and TRBJ2-3, with D perhaps assigned TRBD1 or TRBD2 (5 bases each). Trimming took off 1 base at V and 8 bases at J, with 16 bases between the two ends. This CDR3 comprises 15 residues. From germline, CDR1 is LGHDT and CDR2 YNNKEL (reference sequence). Here the CDR3 DNA reads TGTGCCAGCAGCCAAGGGACGCCTACAGGAGGTACGCAGTATTTT. It encodes CASSQGTPTGGTQYF.

This chain connects TRBV13 to TRBJ1-6, with TRBD1 matching 7 bases. In germline, CDR1 is PRHDT, CDR2 FYEKMQ (reference sequence). The junction had 2 bases not matched to a gene; V was cut back by 4 bases and J by 5 bases. The CDR3 has 14 residues. CDR3 residues: CASSWGQNNSPLHF. CDR3 DNA: TGTGCCAGCAGCTGGGGACAGAATAATTCACCCCTCCACTTT.

The table lists this clone with a few counts. The chain has TRBV11-2 and TRBJ2-7; D may be TRBD1 (6 bases). Trimming took 2 bases from V and 2 from J, leaving 19 bases between them. The CDR3 extends over 17 amino acids. Germline loops: CDR1 SGHAT, CDR2 FQNNGV. The CDR3 DNA follows: TGTGCCAGCAGCTTATTCCGTATCCGGGACACTACCTACGAGCAGTACTTC. Translating gives CASSLFRIRDTTYEQYF.

CDR3 amino acids: CSVVQGGEPQHF. The CDR3, as DNA: TGCAGCGTTGTCCAGGGTGGCGAGCCCCAGCATTTT. The gene calls are TRBV29-1 and TRBJ1-5, with D perhaps TRBD1 (5 bases). Germline V gene sequence: CDR1 SQVTM, CDR2 ANQGSEA. This CDR3 comprises 12 residues. V was trimmed by 4 bases and J by 8 bases, leaving 12 bases between them.

The chain recombines TRBV19 with TRBJ1-2; tentatively, D is TRBD1 (5 bases). This CDR3 comprises 15 residues. V was trimmed by 5 bases and J by 4 bases, leaving 17 bases between them. Per the germline V gene, CDR1 is LNHDA and CDR2 is SQIVND (reference sequence). DNA for the CDR3: TGTGCCAGTAGTTGGGGTGCGAGGGGCGGCTATGGCTACACCTTC. It specifies CASSWGARGGYGYTF.

This chain links TRBV6-2 or TRBV6-3 with TRBJ2-4, with unresolved D. The CDR3 runs to 13 residues. Trimming left V 5 bases short and J 7 bases short, with 12 bases between. Germline V gene sequence: CDR1 MNHEY, CDR2 SVGEGT. CDR3 DNA sequence: TGTGCCAGCAGTCTGGCTGGTGGGAACATTCAGTACTTC. Residues: CASSLAGGNIQYF.

The rearrangement uses TRBV27 and TRBJ1-5; unclear D gene. Germline V gene data show CDR1 as MNHEY and CDR2 as SMNVEV (reference sequence). V lost 3 bases, J lost 3 bases, and 6 bases lay in between. The CDR3 extends over 13 amino acids. The chain's CDR3 is CASSFVPNQPQHF. CDR3 coding DNA: TGTGCCAGCAGTTTCGTGCCCAATCAGCCCCAGCATTTT.

This chain uses TRBV5-4 with TRBJ2-5; TRBD1 agrees at 9 bases. With 4 bases clipped from V and 4 bases from J, the junction kept 5 bases outside the gene matches. The CDR3 is 14 residues long. CDR1 is SGHNT and CDR2 is YYREEE in the germline V gene (reference sequence). CDR3 residues: CASSRDRVGETQYF. The CDR3 nucleotides read TGTGCCAGCAGCCGGGACAGGGTGGGAGAGACCCAGTACTTC.

V and J are TRBV18 and TRBJ2-1; D is possibly TRBD1 (6 bases). The CDR3 runs to 15 residues. The germline V and J ends were trimmed by 1 base and 2 bases, with 9 bases remaining between them. Germline-derived CDR1 and CDR2 are KGHSH and LQKENI. CDR3 amino acids: CASSPQGDPYNEQFF. The CDR3 nucleotides read TGTGCCAGCTCACCACAGGGGGACCCCTACAATGAGCAGTTCTTC.

The chain is built from TRBV11-3 and TRBJ2-7, with 12 bases matching TRBD1. CDR3 length: 15 amino acids. V was pared by 6 bases and J by 4 bases, with 7 bases of the junction left unmatched. Germline V gene sequence: CDR1 SGHNT, CDR2 YENEEA. The CDR3 sequence is CASRKGTGGNYEQYF. The CDR3 nucleotides are TGTGCCAGCAGAAAAGGGACAGGGGGCAATTACGAGCAGTACTTC.

This clone was seen only once. V and J are TRBV6-1 and TRBJ1-1, with 7 bases identical to TRBD1. The germline CDR1 and CDR2 sequences are MNHNS and SASEGT. After removal of 1 base from V and 9 bases from J, the junction contained 11 bases not matched to a gene. The CDR3 runs 15 residues. CDR3 nucleotides: TGTGCCAGCAGTGAAGTTCCTGACAGGGCCCAAAAAGCTTTCTTT. It specifies CASSEVPDRAQKAFF.

This clone occurred once. V gene TRBV18 combines with J gene TRBJ1-5; D unresolved. Germline loops: CDR1 KGHSH, CDR2 LQKENI. V was pared by 2 bases and J by 5 bases, with 16 bases between. This CDR3 spans 16 amino acids. In DNA, the CDR3 is TGTGCCAGCTCACCAAGGGCCTCGGGCCAAGATCAGCCCCAGCATTTT. It encodes CASSPRASGQDQPQHF.

The chain links TRBV2 to TRBJ1-2, with D hard to call. This CDR3 contains 14 residues. V was trimmed by 7 bases and J by 7 bases, leaving 19 bases between them. Looked up from germline, CDR1 is SNHLY and CDR2 is FYNNEI. DNA for the CDR3: TGTGCCAGCAAGCACAGACCCGGGAAGGGTGGCTACACCTTC. Translated: CASKHRPGKGGYTF. Drawing the rest from reference TRBV2 and TRBJ1-2, the complete variable domain is EPEVTQTPSHQVTQMGQEVILRCVPISNHLYFYWYRQILGQKVEFLVSFYNNEISEKSEIFDDQFSVERPDGSNFTLKIRSTKLEDSAMYFCASKHRPGKGGYTFGSGTRLTVV.

The chain employs TRBV5-1 and TRBJ1-3; no clear D gene. V shed 1 base and J shed 0 bases, with 11 bases lying between them. From germline, CDR1 is SGHRS and CDR2 YFSETQ. The CDR3 is 16 residues long. CDR3 nucleotides: TGCGCCAGCAGCTTGAGTTTTGGCCGCTCTGGAAACACCATATATTTT. Its protein product is CASSLSFGRSGNTIYF.

V gene TRBV28 combines with J gene TRBJ2-7; possibly TRBD2 for D (6 bases). The length of the CDR3 is 13 residues. Trimming cost V 2 bases and J 6 bases, with 11 bases left between them. Germline lookup yields CDR1 MDHEN and CDR2 SYDVKM. The CDR3 DNA sequence: TGTGCCAGCAGTTTACCACAGACTAGCGAGCAGTACTTC. It translates to CASSLPQTSEQYF. The whole variable domain, filled in from reference TRBV28 and TRBJ2-7, reads DVKVTQSSRYLVKRTGEKVFLECVQDMDHENMFWYRQDPGLGLRLIYFSYDVKMKEKGDIPEGYSVSREKKERFSLILESASTNQTSMYLCASSLPQTSEQYFGPGTRLTVT.

This chain connects TRBV6-2 or TRBV6-3 to TRBJ2-7, with 8 bases lining up with TRBD2. The CDR3 length is 14 residues. Looked up from germline, CDR1 is MNHEY and CDR2 is SVGEGT. V shed 5 bases, J shed 3 bases, and the junction held 6 bases outside the gene matches. CDR3 protein: CASSTRGGSYEQYF. The CDR3 DNA sequence: TGTGCCAGCAGTACCCGGGGGGGGAGCTACGAGCAGTACTTC.

The chain recombines TRBV11-3 with TRBJ2-4; D remains unclear. Trimming took off 6 bases at V and 5 bases at J, with 14 bases between the two ends. This CDR3 contains 14 residues. Germline values: CDR1 SGHNT, CDR2 YENEEA. The CDR3 DNA is TGTGCCAGCAGTCTCACCGCGGTAGAAAACATTCAGTACTTC. Residues: CASSLTAVENIQYF.

This chain uses TRBV10-3 with TRBJ1-4, with D unresolved. V was pared by 2 bases and J by 2 bases, with 3 bases between. Germline-derived CDR1 and CDR2 are ENHRY and SYGVKD. The CDR3 loop spans 13 amino acids. In DNA form, the CDR3 reads TGTGCCATCAGTGAGGGGACTAATGAAAAACTGTTTTTT. Translated: CAISEGTNEKLFF.

This chain links TRBV10-2 with TRBJ2-2; D not certain. Trimming took off 1 base at V and 3 bases at J, with 6 bases between the two ends. The germline CDR1 and CDR2 sequences are WSHSY and SAAADI. CDR3 length: 14 amino acids. CDR3 sequence: CASSEFWDTGELFF. For the CDR3, the DNA is TGCGCCAGCAGTGAGTTTTGGGACACCGGGGAGCTGTTTTTT.

The chain uses TRBV7-2 and TRBJ1-5, with D hard to call. Germline lookup yields CDR1 SGHTA and CDR2 FQGNSA. This CDR3 is built from 12 residues. Trimming took 2 bases from V and 5 from J, leaving 4 bases between them. CDR3 protein: CASSLTDQPQHF. The CDR3 DNA sequence: TGTGCCAGCAGCTTAACTGATCAGCCCCAGCATTTT.

The CDR3 DNA follows: TGTGCCAGCAGCTTGACTAGCGCCCGCTACAATGAGCAGTTCTTC. Translating it yields CASSLTSARYNEQFF. This chain uses TRBV7-2 with TRBJ2-1, with 8 positions matching TRBD2. V shed 3 bases, J shed 3 bases, and the junction held 4 bases outside the gene matches. The length of the CDR3 is 15 residues. Germline V gene lookup returns CDR1 SGHTA and CDR2 FQGNSA.